Here is one T cell receptor beta chain with its context. A read error is possible here, since a much larger clone lies one base away. CDR3 size: 14 residues. J was trimmed by 9 bases and V by 5 bases; bases with no gene match: 10. This sample is part of a study of breast tumors, draining lymph nodes, adjacent tissues. From the multiplex PCR reads, TCRdb called clonotypes with MiXCR, one entry per CDR3 protein. Of more than 50,000 distinct CDR3 sequences in the sample, 40% to 55% were seen once. This chain uses TRBV12-3 or TRBV12-4 with TRBJ2-4; 7 bases are a match to TRBD1. Specimen: breast tumor tissue. The origin of this receptor is a female donor with breast cancer. Some clones in this sample may be carry-over from other donors' samples. The CDR3 DNA sequence: TGTGCCAGCAGTCCCACAGGGGAACAAAGCATTCAGTACTTC. Translating it yields CASSPTGEQSIQYF.